The clone carrying this T cell receptor (beta chain) was detected only a few times. The germline V gene encodes CDR1 SGHVS and CDR2 FQNEAQ. The CDR3 is made up of 12 amino acids. The V end was cut by 5 bases, the J end by 4 bases, with 8 bases between. TCRbeta library construction was performed incorporating unique molecular identifiers. Via MiXCR, TCRdb re-called the PCR reads, giving one row per CDR3 protein. The data show about 460,000 distinct CDR3 sequences, around 12% seen once. The sample is drawn from a study of T-cell reconstitution after alpha-beta-depleted transplantation in children. Sequencing was performed on PBMCs from the stem cell graft donor, taken from the stem cell graft. The sequence derives from a human donor who donated a stem cell graft to a child with combined immunodeficiency. The rearrangement links TRBV7-8 to TRBJ1-1; D ambiguous. The CDR3 nucleotides are TGTGCCAGCAGCCCCTCCGGCACTGAAGCTTTCTTT. It encodes CASSPSGTEAFF.